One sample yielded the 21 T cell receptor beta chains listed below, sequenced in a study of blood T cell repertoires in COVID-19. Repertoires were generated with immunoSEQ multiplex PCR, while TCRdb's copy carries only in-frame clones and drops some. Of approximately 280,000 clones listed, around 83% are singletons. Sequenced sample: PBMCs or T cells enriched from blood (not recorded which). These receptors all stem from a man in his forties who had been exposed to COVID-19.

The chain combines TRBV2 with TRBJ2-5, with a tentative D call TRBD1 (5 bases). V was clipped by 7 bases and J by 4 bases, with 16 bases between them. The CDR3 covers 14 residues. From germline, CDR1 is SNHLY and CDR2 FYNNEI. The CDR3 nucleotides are TGTGCCAGCATTGTATCACAGGCTGGAGAGACCCAGTACTTC. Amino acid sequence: CASIVSQAGETQYF.

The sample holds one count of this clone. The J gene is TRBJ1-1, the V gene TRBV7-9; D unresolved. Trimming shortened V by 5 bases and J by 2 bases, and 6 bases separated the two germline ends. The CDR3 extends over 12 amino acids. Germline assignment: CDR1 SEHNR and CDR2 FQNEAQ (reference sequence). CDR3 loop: CASSELNTEAFF. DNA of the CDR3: TGTGCCAGCAGCGAACTCAACACTGAAGCTTTCTTT.

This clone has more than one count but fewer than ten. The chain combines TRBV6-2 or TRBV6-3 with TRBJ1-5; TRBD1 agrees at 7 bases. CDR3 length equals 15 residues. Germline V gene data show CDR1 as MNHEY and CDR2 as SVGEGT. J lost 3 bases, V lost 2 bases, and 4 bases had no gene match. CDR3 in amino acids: CASSYTDRVNQPQHF. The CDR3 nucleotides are TGTGCCAGCAGTTACACCGACAGGGTCAATCAGCCCCAGCATTTT.

The CDR3 region has the DNA TGCGCCAGCAGGAGGGACACCTCTAACTATGGCTACACCTTC. Translating gives CASRRDTSNYGYTF. The J gene is TRBJ1-2, the V gene TRBV10-2, with D possibly TRBD1 on 6 matching bases. This CDR3 is built from 14 residues. V dropped 6 bases and J dropped 0 bases, with 11 bases sitting between them. The V gene's germline CDR1 is WSHSY and CDR2 SAAADI.

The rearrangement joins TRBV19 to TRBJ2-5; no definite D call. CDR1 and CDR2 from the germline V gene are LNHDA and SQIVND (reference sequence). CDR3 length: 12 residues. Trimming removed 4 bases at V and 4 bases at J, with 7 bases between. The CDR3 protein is CASSNRRETQYF. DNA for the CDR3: TGTGCCAGTAGTAATCGGAGAGAGACCCAGTACTTC.

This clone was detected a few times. Here the CDR3 reads CASSPRALDTQYF. DNA of the CDR3: TGCGCCAGCAGTCCTCGAGCGTTGGATACGCAGTATTTT. The genes are TRBV10-1 and TRBJ2-3; no firm D call. CDR3 length: 13 residues. Between the trimmed V and J ends, which lost 5 bases and 6 bases, there was a span of 12 bases. The germline V gene encodes CDR1 WNHNN and CDR2 SYGVQD (reference sequence).

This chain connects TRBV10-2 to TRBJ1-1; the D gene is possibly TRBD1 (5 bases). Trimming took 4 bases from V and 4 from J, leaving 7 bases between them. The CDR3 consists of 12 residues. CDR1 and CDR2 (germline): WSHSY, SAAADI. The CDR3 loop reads CASSVRVTEAFF. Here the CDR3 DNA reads TGCGCCAGCAGTGTCAGGGTCACTGAAGCTTTCTTT.

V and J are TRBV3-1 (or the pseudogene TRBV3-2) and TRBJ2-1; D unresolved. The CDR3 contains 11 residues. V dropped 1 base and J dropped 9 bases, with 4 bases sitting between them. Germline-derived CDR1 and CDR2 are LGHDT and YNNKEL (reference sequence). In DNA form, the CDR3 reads TGTGCCAGCAGCCAAGTGGCTGAGCAGTTCTTC. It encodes CASSQVAEQFF.

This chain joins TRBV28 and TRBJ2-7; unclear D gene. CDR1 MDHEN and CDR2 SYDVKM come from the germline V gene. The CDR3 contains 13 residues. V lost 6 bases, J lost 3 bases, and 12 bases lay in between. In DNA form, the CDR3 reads TGTGCCAGCAGCCAAGACACAAGCTACGAGCAGTACTTC. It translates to CASSQDTSYEQYF.

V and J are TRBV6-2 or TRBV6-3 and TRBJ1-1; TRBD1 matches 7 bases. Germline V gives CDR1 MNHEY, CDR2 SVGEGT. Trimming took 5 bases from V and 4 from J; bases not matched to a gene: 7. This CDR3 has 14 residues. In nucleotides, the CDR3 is TGTGCCAGCAGTCACAGGGGATGGAGCACTGAAGCTTTCTTT. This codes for CASSHRGWSTEAFF.

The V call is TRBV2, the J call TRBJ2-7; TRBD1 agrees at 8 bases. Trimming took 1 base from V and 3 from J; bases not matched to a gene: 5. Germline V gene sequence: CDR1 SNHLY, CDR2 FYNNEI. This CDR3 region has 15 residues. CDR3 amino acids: CASSEGTGIVYEQYF. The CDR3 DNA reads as TGTGCCAGCAGTGAAGGGACAGGGATTGTCTACGAGCAGTACTTC.

The CDR3 DNA reads as TGTGCCAGCACCTCTCGGACTAGCGGGATCTCCTACAATGAGCAGTTCTTC. It codes for CASTSRTSGISYNEQFF. The gene calls are TRBV21-1 and TRBJ2-1; the D call TRBD2 from the table was never checked on the DNA. TRBV21-1 constitutes a pseudogene. The CDR3 runs to 17 residues.

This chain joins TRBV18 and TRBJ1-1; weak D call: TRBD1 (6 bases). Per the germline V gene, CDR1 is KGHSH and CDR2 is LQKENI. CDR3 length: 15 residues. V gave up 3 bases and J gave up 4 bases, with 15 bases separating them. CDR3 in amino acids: CASSPPGAKGTEAFF. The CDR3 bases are TGTGCCAGCTCACCCCCAGGGGCGAAGGGCACTGAAGCTTTCTTT. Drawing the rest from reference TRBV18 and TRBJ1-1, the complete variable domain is NAGVMQNPRHLVRRRGQEARLRCSPMKGHSHVYWYRQLPEEGLKFMVYLQKENIIDESGMPKERFSAEFPKEGPSILRIQQVVRGDSAAYFCASSPPGAKGTEAFFGQGTRLTVV.

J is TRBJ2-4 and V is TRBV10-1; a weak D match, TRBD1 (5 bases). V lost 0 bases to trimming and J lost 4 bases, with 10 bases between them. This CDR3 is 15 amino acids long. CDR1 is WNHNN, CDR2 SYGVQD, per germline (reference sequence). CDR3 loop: CASSESMTAKNIQYF. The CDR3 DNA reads TGCGCCAGCAGTGAGTCGATGACAGCGAAAAACATTCAGTACTTC.

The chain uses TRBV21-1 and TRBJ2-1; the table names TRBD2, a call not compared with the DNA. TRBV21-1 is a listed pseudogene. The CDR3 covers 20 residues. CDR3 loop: CASSNRVEGGRALVSNEQFF. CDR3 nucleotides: TGTGCCAGCAGCAACCGCGTGGAAGGCGGGAGGGCCCTAGTTAGCAATGAGCAGTTCTTC.

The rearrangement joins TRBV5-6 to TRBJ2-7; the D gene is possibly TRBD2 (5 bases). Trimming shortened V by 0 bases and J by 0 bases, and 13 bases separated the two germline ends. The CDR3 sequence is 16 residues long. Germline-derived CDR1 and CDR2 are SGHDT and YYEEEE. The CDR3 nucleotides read TGTGCCAGCAGCTTGGTGAGAGGGTGGAGCTCCTACGAGCAGTACTTC. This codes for CASSLVRGWSSYEQYF.

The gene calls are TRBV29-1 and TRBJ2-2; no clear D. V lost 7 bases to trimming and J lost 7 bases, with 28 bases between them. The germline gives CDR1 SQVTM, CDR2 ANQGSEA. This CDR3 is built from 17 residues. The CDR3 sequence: CSATSVSRVSTVGELFF. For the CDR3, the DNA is TGCAGCGCCACGTCGGTATCTCGGGTCTCCACCGTCGGGGAGCTGTTTTTT.

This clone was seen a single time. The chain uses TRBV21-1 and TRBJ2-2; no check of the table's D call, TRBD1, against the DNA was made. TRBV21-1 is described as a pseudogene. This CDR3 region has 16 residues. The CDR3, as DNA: TGTGCCGTCCTTCCCCAGGGGGGCCAGAACACCGGGGAGCTGTTTTTT. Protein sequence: CAVLPQGGQNTGELFF.

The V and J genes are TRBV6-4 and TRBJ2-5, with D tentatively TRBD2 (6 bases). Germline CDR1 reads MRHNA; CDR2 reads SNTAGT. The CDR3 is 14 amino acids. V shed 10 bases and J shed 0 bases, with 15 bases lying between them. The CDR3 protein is CATKGLLYQETQYF. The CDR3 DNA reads TGTGCCACCAAGGGACTTTTGTACCAAGAGACCCAGTACTTC.

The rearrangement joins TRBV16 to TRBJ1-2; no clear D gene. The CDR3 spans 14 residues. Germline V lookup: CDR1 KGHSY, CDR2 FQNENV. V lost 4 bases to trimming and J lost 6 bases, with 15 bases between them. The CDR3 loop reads CASSPHPGIDGYTF. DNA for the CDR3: TGTGCCAGCAGCCCTCACCCCGGGATTGATGGCTACACCTTC.

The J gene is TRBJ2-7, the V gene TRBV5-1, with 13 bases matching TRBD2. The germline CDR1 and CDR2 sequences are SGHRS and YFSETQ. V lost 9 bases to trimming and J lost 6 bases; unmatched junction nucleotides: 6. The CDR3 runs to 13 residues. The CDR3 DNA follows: TGCGCCAACAAGGGACTAGCGGGACGCGAGCAGTACTTC. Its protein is CANKGLAGREQYF.